This is a list of T cell receptor beta chains from one sample in a study of T cell repertoires in cytomegalovirus infection. Their cognate antigens are unknown. TCRdb reprocessed the reads via MiXCR and lists one record per CDR3 protein. The data show 900,000 to 950,000 distinct CDR3 sequences, approximately 32% seen once. The sequencing used cultured CD8+ T cells from PBMCs, collected from culture after CMV antigen stimulation. The receptors derive from a human donor in good health (CMV status not recorded). Some clones in this sample may be carry-over from other donors' samples. Each CDR3 is given with its conserved first and last residue. A D gene is named only where the DNA matches it firmly. Rows may omit the clone size; those that give it use once, few, many or a size class.

V	length	size	D	J	DNA	CDR3
TRBV12-3/TRBV12-4	15	.	TRBD1	TRBJ2-7	TGTGCCAGCAGTTCTCCTCGGACAGGGCAGAACGAGCAGTACTTC	CASSSPRTGQNEQYF
TRBV6-1	17	.	.	TRBJ2-3	TGTGCCAGCAGTACTTTTCTTGGGGGGAGGGGGACAGATACGCAGTATTTT	CASSTFLGGRGTDTQYF
TRBV19	15	.	.	TRBJ2-6	TGTGCCAGTAGTAAACCTGTCGAGGGGGCCAACGTCCTGACTTTC	CASSKPVEGANVLTF
TRBV7-3	14	once	.	TRBJ1-2	TGTGCCAGCAGCCTTGATGCGGGGGCCAATGGCTACACCTTC	CASSLDAGANGYTF
TRBV12-3/TRBV12-4	17	.	.	TRBJ1-3	TGTGCCAGCAGTCCACCCGGTGACCTAAGAAACGGAAACACCATATATTTT	CASSPPGDLRNGNTIYF
TRBV19	15	few	.	TRBJ1-2	TGTGCCAGTAGTATGGGGGATACACTGAACTATGGCTACACCTTC	CASSMGDTLNYGYTF
TRBV4-1	19	.	.	TRBJ1-5	TGCGCCAGCAGCCAAGATGGAGTGGAGGACCTATTTAGCAATCAGCCCCAGCATTTT	CASSQDGVEDLFSNQPQHF
TRBV7-9	17	.	.	TRBJ2-7	TGTGCCAGCATATCGTCGGACGTTTACAGGGAGCCCTACGAGCAGTACTTC	CASISSDVYREPYEQYF
TRBV27	13	.	.	TRBJ2-1	TGTGCCAGCAGTTCCCTCAAGGCCAATGAGCAGTTCTTC	CASSSLKANEQFF
TRBV19	15	few	TRBD1	TRBJ2-5	TGTGCCAGTAGTCCGTCCCGGGACAGGAAAGAGACCCAGTACTTC	CASSPSRDRKETQYF
TRBV4-2	16	few	.	TRBJ1-3	TGTGCCAGCAGCCAAGACTACTTTTCGTCTGGAAACACCATATATTTT	CASSQDYFSSGNTIYF
TRBV6-2/TRBV6-3	11	.	.	TRBJ2-1	TGTGCCAGCACCGTGGGGAATGAGCAGTTCTTC	CASTVGNEQFF
TRBV7-2	15	many	TRBD1	TRBJ2-7	TGTGCCAGCAGCTTACAGGGCATGGGACAGTACGAGCAGTACTTC	CASSLQGMGQYEQYF
TRBV7-6	17	many	TRBD1	TRBJ2-5	TGTGCCAGCAGCTTTTCCGCGGACAGGGGCAACCAAGAGACCCAGTACTTC	CASSFSADRGNQETQYF
TRBV20-1	12	.	.	TRBJ2-7	TGCAGTGCCGGACAGACCGGCTACGAGCAGTACTTC	CSAGQTGYEQYF
TRBV5-5	14	.	TRBD1	TRBJ1-3	TGTGCCAGCAGCTTTGTTCAGGGGGATACCGACATATATTTT	CASSFVQGDTDIYF
TRBV4-1	15	.	.	TRBJ2-3	TGCGCCAGCAGGGGAAAGTTCCGGCCACTAGATACGCAGTATTTT	CASRGKFRPLDTQYF
TRBV25-1	16	.	TRBD1	TRBJ1-3	TGTGCCAGCAGTGAATCCAGGGGGCTCCTTGGAAACACCATATATTTT	CASSESRGLLGNTIYF
TRBV10-3	12	few	.	TRBJ2-2	TGTGCCATCTTACAGAACACCGGGGAGCTGTTTTTT	CAILQNTGELFF
TRBV7-6	13	few	.	TRBJ2-7	TGTGCCAGCAGCTTAGACGTAACAGGCGAGCAGTACTTC	CASSLDVTGEQYF
TRBV24-1	15	many	TRBD2	TRBJ2-1	TGTGCCACCAGTGATTTAGGAGCGGGGATTAATGAGCAGTTCTTC	CATSDLGAGINEQFF
TRBV7-9	21	many	TRBD1	TRBJ1-6	TGTGCCAGCAGCCTCTTACCACCTCACAGGGGCGGTAGCTCCTATAATTCACCCCTCCACTTT	CASSLLPPHRGGSSYNSPLHF
TRBV7-9	16	few	TRBD1	TRBJ2-2	TGTGCCAGCAGAAGGCCTCGACAGGGGGACACCGGGGAGCTGTTTTTT	CASRRPRQGDTGELFF
TRBV27	16	few	.	TRBJ1-6	TGTGCCAGCAGTTCGACACAGAGCTCCTATAATTCACCCCTCCACTTT	CASSSTQSSYNSPLHF
TRBV19	13	many	.	TRBJ1-5	TGTGCCAGCTCTGGGGATAGCAATCAGCCCCAGCATTTT	CASSGDSNQPQHF
TRBV7-6	16	.	.	TRBJ2-6	TGTGCCAGCAGCTCCCGACCGAGCTCTGGGGCCAACGTCCTGACTTTC	CASSSRPSSGANVLTF
TRBV12-3/TRBV12-4	12	few	.	TRBJ2-1	TGTGCCACCGGACAGCCCGGTGGTGAGCAGTTCTTC	CATGQPGGEQFF
TRBV20-1	12	.	.	TRBJ1-1	TGCAGTGCTAGAGTAGTGCGGACTGAAGCTTTCTTT	CSARVVRTEAFF
TRBV27	14	few	.	TRBJ1-1	TGTGCCAGCAGTACCGGGACTATGAACACTGAAGCTTTCTTT	CASSTGTMNTEAFF
TRBV4-1	16	few	.	TRBJ1-5	TGCGCCAGCAGCCAAGTTGCGGGGAGTAGCAATCAGCCCCAGCATTTT	CASSQVAGSSNQPQHF
TRBV7-6	16	.	TRBD2	TRBJ2-5	TGTGCTAGCAGCTTAGTAGCGGGATATCTACAAGAGACCCAGTACTTC	CASSLVAGYLQETQYF
TRBV12-3/TRBV12-4	13	.	.	TRBJ1-2	TGTGCCAGCCGAAAAAGGGCGGGATATGGCTACACCTTC	CASRKRAGYGYTF
TRBV7-3	15	.	.	TRBJ2-3	TGTGCCAGCAGCTTAACCGTTGGGGTCACAGATACGCAGTATTTT	CASSLTVGVTDTQYF
TRBV7-9	14	.	.	TRBJ1-5	TGTGCCAGCAGCGCTCCAGGGCGAGCGAAGCCCCAGCATTTT	CASSAPGRAKPQHF
TRBV7-9	14	few	.	TRBJ2-4	TGTGCCACACGGGGGAGCGACGCCAAAAACATTCAGTACTTC	CATRGSDAKNIQYF
TRBV27	13	few	TRBD1	TRBJ1-1	TGTGCCAGCAGGATACAGGGGTGGACTGAAGCTTTCTTT	CASRIQGWTEAFF
TRBV7-2	12	many	TRBD2	TRBJ2-1	TGTGCCAGCAGCTGGACTAGCTACGAGCAGTTCTTC	CASSWTSYEQFF
TRBV18	17	.	TRBD1	TRBJ1-1	TGTGCCAGCTCACCACGTGGGACAGGGGGTTGGAACACTGAAGCTTTCTTT	CASSPRGTGGWNTEAFF